Listed here is a single T cell receptor beta chain. What this receptor recognizes is not known. Qualities for individual bases were not recorded, and no much larger clone is one base off. CD4+ T cells from unexposed donors were collected before the COVID-19 pandemic (2011-2018). After less than eleven days of culture, CD4+ T cells were isolated with the EasySep CD4+ T cell isolation kit. As far as cell numbers permitted, CD4+ T cells from unexposed donors were tested for reactivity against SARS-CoV-2 S and N as well as four spike pools from common cold coronaviruses. Each well received approximately 2 million PBMCs, cultured in IMDM supplemented with roughly 5.1% human AB serum and about 9.2 IU/ml IL-2. Half of the culture medium was replaced with fresh IL-2-containing medium on days 3 and 7. In general, triplicate replicate wells were used for every peptide culture condition. Leukapheresis product for the unexposed donors was bought commercially. Ficoll-Paque PLUS gradient centrifugation was used to isolate PBMCs from either whole blood or leukapheresis product. PBMCs were either used fresh in the expansion assay or cryopreserved at -140 degrees C. The QIAamp Micro DNA Kit was used to extract genomic DNA from the CD4+ T cells.

This sample is part of a study of CD4 T cells in relation to SARS-CoV-2 and coronaviruses (dated by TCRdb to 2020 to 2022). Study-wide context: In the ViraFEST assay, PBMCs were grown with antigen for nine to eleven days, and TCR beta CDR3s were then sequenced to identify antigen-specific clonal expansions. The negative reference condition was either a culture with an HIV-1 Nef peptide pool or a culture with no peptide. Shared crossreactive spike epitopes were mapped to their HLA restriction using patient-derived lymphoblastoid cell lines. Memory CD4+ T cell crossreactivity between SARS-CoV-2 and common cold coronavirus spike proteins was assessed at the TCR clonotype level in the study. The Adaptive Biotechnologies TCR-sequencing kit was used to sequence samples from a few pre-COVID donors and the naive versus memory experiments, whereas other data were Illumina-based. A different, Illumina-based TCR-beta assay was used to sequence expansion assays from other donors in the study. Broader findings and caveats from the paper: Memory CD4+ clonotypes crossrecognizing SARS-CoV-2 and at least one common cold coronavirus spike were found in approximately 60% of donors. Pre-pandemic and post-infection samples were not both contributed by any donor, so tracing of the source of pre-existing responses was limited. Crossreactive clones showed significantly weaker SARS-CoV-2-driven expansion than monoreactive clones, consistent with antigenic imprinting. Crossreactivity analysis centred on spike protein, so crossreactivity against other viral proteins was not assessed. Small numbers of patients and of tested TCRs limited the study.

CDR1 is given as MGHDK and CDR2 as SYGVNS, both from the germline V gene. Relative to germline, V is 5 bases shorter and J is 6 bases shorter, with 4 bases between their ends. From cysteine to phenylalanine, the CDR3 is 10 amino acids long. CDR3 DNA only is kept here, 30 bases in frame from base 1. Library preparation used the immunoSEQ multiplex PCR assay. In the source study's methods: During preprocessing, nonproductive sequences were removed, as were CDR3s that did not start with C, did not end with F or W, or were shorter than 7 amino acids. The MANAFEST web app was used to call antigen-specific clonotypes on the basis of expansion compared with the reference and with other culture wells. A clone was considered positive if significant expansion relative to the reference culture was observed in 2 of 3 replicate wells at an FDR below 0.05. Positive clones also required significant expansion versus all other tandem wells and an odds ratio above 5. Pairwise Levenshtein distance, computed with the stringdist R package after three terminal residues were trimmed from each end, was used as the measure of CDR3 homology. The table was pulled from immuneACCESS by TCRdb, which kept in-frame rearrangements only. Such tables lose some clones; where checked, under half of the loss comes from unresolved V genes, and the rest has no known cause. That table supplies the V and J calls and clone size; D and trimming were determined from the DNA. This sample has roughly 24,000 clones in its table, and about four fifths of those were observed once. Of the sample, 11% to 15% is held by the ten largest clones.

The sequence came from a human donor in good health. The chain is encoded by TRBV25-1 joined to TRBJ1-2; no D segment can be confidently identified. The sequencing sample was made of CD4+ T cells from PBMCs, cultured in vitro. The nucleotide sequence is given as TGTGCCAGCAGTTTTAATGGCTACACCTTC. Its protein is CASSFNGYTF.